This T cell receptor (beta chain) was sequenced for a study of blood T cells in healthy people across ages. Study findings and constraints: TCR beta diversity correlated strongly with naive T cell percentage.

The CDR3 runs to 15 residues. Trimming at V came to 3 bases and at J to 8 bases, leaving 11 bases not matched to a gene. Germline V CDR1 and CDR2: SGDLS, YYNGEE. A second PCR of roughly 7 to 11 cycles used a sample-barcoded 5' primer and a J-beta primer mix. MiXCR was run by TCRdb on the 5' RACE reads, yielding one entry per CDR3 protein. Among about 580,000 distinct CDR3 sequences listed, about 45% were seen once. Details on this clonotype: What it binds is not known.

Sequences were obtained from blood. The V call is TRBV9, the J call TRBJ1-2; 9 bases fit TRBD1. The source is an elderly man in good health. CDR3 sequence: CASSAEPGQGQGYTF. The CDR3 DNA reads TGTGCCAGCAGCGCCGAACCGGGACAGGGACAGGGCTACACCTTC.